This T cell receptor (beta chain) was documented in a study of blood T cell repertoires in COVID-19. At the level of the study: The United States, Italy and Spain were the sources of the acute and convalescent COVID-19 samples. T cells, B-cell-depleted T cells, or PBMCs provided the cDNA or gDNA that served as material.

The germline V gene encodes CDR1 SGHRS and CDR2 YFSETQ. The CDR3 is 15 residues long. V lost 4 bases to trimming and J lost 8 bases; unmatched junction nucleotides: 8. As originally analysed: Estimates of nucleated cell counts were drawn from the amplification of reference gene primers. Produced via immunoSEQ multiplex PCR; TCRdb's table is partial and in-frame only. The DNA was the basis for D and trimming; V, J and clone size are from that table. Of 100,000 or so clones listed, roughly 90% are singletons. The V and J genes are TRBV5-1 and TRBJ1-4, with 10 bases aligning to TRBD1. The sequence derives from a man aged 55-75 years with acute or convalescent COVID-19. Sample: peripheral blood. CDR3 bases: TGCGCCAGCAGCGAAACCCCGACAGGGGGCGAAAAACTGTTTTTT. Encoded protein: CASSETPTGGEKLFF.